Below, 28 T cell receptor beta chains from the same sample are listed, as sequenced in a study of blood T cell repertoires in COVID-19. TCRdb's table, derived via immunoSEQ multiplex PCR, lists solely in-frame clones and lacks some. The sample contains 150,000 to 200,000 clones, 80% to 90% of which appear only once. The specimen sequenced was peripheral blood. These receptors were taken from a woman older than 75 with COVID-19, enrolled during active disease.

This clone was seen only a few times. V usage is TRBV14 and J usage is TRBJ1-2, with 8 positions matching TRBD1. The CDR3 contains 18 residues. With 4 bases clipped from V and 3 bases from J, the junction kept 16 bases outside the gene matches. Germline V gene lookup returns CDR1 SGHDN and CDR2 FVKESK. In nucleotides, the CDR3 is TGTGCCAGCAGCCCCCGGGGTATCTGGACAGGGAGCGACTATGGCTACACCTTC. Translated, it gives CASSPRGIWTGSDYGYTF.

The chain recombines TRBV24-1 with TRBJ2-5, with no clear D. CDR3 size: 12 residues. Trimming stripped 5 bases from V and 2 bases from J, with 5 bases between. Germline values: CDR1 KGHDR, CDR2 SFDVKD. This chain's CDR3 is CATSGRQETQYF. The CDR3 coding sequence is TGTGCCACCAGTGGCAGGCAAGAGACCCAGTACTTC.

CDR3 region: CASRLRVGQAGGYNEQFF. For the CDR3, the DNA is TGTGCCAGCAGGCTTAGGGTAGGGCAAGCGGGGGGCTACAATGAGCAGTTCTTC. The chain combines TRBV7-2 with TRBJ2-1; 9 positions agree with TRBD2. The germline V gene has CDR1 SGHTA and CDR2 FQGNSA. This CDR3 is built from 18 residues. The V and J ends lost 6 bases and 3 bases, in that order; junction bases with no gene match: 15.

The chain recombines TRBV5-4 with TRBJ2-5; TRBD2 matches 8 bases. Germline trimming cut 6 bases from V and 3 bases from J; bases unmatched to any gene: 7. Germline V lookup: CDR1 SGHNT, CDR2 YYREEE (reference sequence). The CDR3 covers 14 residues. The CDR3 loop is CASTLGGGKETQYF. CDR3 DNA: TGTGCCAGCACCCTCGGGGGGGGCAAAGAGACCCAGTACTTC. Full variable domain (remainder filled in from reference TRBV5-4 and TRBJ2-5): ETGVTQSPTHLIKTRGQQVTLRCSSQSGHNTVSWYQQALGQGPQFIFQYYREEENGRGNFPPRFSGLQFPNYSSELNVNALELDDSALYLCASTLGGGKETQYFGPGTRLLVL.

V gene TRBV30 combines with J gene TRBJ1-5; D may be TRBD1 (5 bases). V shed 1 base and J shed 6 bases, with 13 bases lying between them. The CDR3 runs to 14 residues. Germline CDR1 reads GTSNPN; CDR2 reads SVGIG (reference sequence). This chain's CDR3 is CAWSASGGVQPQHF. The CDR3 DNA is TGTGCCTGGAGTGCAAGCGGGGGGGTTCAGCCCCAGCATTTT.

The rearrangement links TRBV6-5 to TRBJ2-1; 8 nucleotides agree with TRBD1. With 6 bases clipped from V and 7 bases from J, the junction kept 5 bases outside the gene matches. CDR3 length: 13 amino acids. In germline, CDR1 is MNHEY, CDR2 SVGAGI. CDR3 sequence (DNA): TGTGCCAGCAGACGCAGGGGGCATAATGAGCAGTTCTTC. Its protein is CASRRRGHNEQFF.

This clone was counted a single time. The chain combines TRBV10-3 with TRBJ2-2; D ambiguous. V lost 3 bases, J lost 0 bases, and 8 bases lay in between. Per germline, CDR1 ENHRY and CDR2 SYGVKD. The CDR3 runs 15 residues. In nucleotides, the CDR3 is TGTGCCATCAGTGACAGGTCCGCGAACACCGGGGAGCTGTTTTTT. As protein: CAISDRSANTGELFF.

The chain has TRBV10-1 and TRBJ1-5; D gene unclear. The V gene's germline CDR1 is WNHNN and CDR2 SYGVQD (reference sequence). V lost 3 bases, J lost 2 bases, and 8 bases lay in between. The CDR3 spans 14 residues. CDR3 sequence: CASSDQICNQPQHF. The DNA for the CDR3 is TGCGCCAGCAGTGACCAGATATGCAATCAGCCCCAGCATTTT.

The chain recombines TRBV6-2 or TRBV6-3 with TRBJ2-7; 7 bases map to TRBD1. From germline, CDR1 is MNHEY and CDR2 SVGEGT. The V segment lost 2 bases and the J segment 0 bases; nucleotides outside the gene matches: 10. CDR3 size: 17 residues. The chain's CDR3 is CASSYAPTRDSSYEQYF. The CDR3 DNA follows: TGTGCCAGCAGTTACGCACCTACCCGGGACAGCTCCTACGAGCAGTACTTC.

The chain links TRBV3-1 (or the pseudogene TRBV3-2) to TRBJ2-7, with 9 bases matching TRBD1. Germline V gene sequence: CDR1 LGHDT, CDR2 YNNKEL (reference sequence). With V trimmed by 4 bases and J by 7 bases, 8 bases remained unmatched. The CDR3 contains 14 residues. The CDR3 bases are TGTGCCAGCAGCCCAGACAGGGGGTGGGGAGAGCAGTACTTC. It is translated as CASSPDRGWGEQYF.

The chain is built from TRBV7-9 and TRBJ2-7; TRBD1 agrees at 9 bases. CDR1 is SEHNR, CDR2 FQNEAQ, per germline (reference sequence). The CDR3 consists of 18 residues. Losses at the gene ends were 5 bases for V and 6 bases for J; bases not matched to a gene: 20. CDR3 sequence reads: CASSTRALGQGGIFEQYF. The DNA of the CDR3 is TGTGCCAGCAGCACGCGTGCCTTGGGACAGGGCGGGATCTTCGAGCAGTACTTC. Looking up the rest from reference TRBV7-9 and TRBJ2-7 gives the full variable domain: DTGVSQNPRHKITKRGQNVTFRCDPISEHNRLYWYRQTLGQGPEFLTYFQNEAQLEKSRLLSDRFSAERPKGSFSTLEIQRTEQGDSAMYLCASSTRALGQGGIFEQYFGPGTRLTVT.

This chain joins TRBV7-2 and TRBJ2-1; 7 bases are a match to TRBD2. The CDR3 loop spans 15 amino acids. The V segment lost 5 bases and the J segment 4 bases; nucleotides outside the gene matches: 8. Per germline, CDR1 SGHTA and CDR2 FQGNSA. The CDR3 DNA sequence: TGTGCCAGCAGCAAGCGGGACTATGGTTACAATGAGCAGTTCTTC. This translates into CASSKRDYGYNEQFF.

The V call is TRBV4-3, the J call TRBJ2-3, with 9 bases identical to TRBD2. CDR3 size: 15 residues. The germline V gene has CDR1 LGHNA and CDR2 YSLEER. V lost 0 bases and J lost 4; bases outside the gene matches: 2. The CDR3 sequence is CASSQEGGGADTQYF. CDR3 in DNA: TGCGCCAGCAGCCAAGAGGGCGGGGGGGCAGATACGCAGTATTTT.

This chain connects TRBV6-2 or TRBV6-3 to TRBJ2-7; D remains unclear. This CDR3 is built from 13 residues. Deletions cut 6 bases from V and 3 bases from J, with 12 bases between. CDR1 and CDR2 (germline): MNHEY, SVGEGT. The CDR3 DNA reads TGTGCCAGCAGCCCACCACCCGGCTACGAGCAGTACTTC. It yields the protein CASSPPPGYEQYF.

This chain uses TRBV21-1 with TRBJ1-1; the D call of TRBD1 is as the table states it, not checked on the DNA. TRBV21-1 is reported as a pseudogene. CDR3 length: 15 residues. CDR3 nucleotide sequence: TGTGCCAGCAGCAAAGACAGGGGAGTGAGTACTGAAGCTTTCTTT. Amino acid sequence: CASSKDRGVSTEAFF.

For the CDR3, the DNA is TGTGCCAGCAGCTTGAGGGGGCGGGATACGCAGTATTTT. It codes for CASSLRGRDTQYF. The chain has TRBV5-4 and TRBJ2-3; 7 positions match TRBD1. The ends lost 1 base at V and 6 bases at J; junction bases unmatched: 2. CDR1 and CDR2 (germline): SGHNT, YYREEE (reference sequence). CDR3 size: 13 residues.

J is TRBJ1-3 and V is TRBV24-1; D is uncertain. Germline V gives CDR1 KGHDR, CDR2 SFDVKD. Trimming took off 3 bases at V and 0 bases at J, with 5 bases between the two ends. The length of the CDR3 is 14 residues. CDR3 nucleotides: TGTGCCACCAGTGATCCTTACTCTGGAAACACCATATATTTT. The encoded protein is CATSDPYSGNTIYF.

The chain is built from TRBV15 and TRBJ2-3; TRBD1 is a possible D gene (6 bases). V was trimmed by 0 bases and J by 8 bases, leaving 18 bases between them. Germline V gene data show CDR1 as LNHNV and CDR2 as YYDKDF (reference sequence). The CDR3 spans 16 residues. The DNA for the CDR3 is TGTGCCACCAGCAGAGACTCAGGGGCAGGCCAAATTACGCAGTATTTT. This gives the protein CATSRDSGAGQITQYF.

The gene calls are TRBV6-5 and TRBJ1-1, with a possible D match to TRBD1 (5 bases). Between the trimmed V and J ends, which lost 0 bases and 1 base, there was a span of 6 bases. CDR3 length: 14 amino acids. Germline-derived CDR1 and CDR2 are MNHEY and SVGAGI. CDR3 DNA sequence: TGTGCCAGCAGTTACTCCAGGGCGAACACTGAAGCTTTCTTT. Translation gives CASSYSRANTEAFF.

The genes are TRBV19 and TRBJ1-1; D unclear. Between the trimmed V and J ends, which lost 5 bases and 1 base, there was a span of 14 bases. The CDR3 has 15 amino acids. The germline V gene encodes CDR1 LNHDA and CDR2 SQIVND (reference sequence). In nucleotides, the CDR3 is TGTGCCAGTAGTTGGGGAGCGGTCGCGAACACTGAAGCTTTCTTT. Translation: CASSWGAVANTEAFF. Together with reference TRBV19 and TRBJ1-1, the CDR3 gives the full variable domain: DGGITQSPKYLFRKEGQNVTLSCEQNLNHDAMYWYRQDPGQGLRLIYYSQIVNDFQKGDIAEGYSVSREKKESFPLTVTSAQKNPTAFYLCASSWGAVANTEAFFGQGTRLTVV.

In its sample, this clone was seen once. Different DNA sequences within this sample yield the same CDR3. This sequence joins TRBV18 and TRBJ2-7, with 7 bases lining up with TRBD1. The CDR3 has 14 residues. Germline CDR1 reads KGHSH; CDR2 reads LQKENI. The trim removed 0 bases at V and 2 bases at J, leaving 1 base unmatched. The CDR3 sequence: CASSPPGQTYEQYF. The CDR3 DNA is TGTGCCAGCTCACCACCGGGACAGACCTACGAGCAGTACTTC.

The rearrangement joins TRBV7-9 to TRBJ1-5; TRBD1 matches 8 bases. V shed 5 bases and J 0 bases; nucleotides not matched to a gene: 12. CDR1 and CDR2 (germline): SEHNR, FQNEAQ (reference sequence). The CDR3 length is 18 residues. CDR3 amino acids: CASSPDRGRAYSNQPQHF. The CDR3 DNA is TGTGCCAGCAGCCCTGACAGGGGTAGGGCTTATAGCAATCAGCCCCAGCATTTT.

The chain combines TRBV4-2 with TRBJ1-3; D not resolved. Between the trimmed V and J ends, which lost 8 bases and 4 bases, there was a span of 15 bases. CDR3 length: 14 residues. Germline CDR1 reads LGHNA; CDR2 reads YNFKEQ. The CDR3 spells CASALREPGNTIYF. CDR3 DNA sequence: TGTGCCAGCGCCCTTCGGGAACCCGGAAACACCATATATTTT.

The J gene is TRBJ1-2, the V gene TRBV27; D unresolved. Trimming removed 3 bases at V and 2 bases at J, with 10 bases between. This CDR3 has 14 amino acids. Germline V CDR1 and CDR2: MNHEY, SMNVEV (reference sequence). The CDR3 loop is CASSFLAGNYGYTF. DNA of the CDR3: TGTGCCAGCAGTTTCCTAGCGGGGAACTATGGCTACACCTTC.

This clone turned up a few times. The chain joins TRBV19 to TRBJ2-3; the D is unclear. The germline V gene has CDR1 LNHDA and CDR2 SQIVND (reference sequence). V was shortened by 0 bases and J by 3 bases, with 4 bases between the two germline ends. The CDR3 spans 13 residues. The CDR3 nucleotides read TGTGCCAGTAGTATAGAGCGGACAGATACGCAGTATTTT. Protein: CASSIERTDTQYF. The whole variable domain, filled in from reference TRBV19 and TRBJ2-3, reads DGGITQSPKYLFRKEGQNVTLSCEQNLNHDAMYWYRQDPGQGLRLIYYSQIVNDFQKGDIAEGYSVSREKKESFPLTVTSAQKNPTAFYLCASSIERTDTQYFGPGTRLTVL.

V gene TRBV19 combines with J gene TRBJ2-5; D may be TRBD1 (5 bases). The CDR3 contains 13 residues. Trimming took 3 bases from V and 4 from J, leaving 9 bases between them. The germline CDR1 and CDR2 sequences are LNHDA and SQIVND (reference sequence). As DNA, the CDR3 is TGTGCCAGTAGTATGGGGCAGGGAGAGACCCAGTACTTC. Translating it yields CASSMGQGETQYF.

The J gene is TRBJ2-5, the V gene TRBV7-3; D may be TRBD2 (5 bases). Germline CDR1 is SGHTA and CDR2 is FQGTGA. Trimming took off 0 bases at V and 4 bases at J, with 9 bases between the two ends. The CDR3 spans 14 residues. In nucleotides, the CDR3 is TGTGCCAGCAGCTTAACTGGAGGTCCAGAGACCCAGTACTTC. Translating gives CASSLTGGPETQYF.

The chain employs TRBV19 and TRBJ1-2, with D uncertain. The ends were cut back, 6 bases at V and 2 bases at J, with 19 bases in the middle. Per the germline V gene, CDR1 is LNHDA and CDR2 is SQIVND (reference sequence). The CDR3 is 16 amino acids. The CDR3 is CASRQSPTLPNYGYTF. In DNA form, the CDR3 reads TGTGCCAGTAGACAATCACCGACACTCCCCAACTATGGCTACACCTTC.